This T cell receptor beta chain was captured in a study of cytomegalovirus exposure and HLA in healthy donors. For the study at large: A later analysis reported the roughly 130 validation repertoires used the same platform as the roughly 700 first-cohort repertoires. Study-wide results and caveats: Most TCR sequences were uncommon, yet certain public TCRs appeared in many donors. One later analysis, an examination of the approximately 130 validation repertoires, found that first-cohort TCR clusters tended to co-occur in them. In vitro checks showed that a few CMV-associated chains really do target CMV antigens.

Germline-derived CDR1 and CDR2 are PRHDT and FYEKMQ (reference sequence). The CDR3 totals 13 residues. Trimming removed 3 bases from V and 3 bases from J, with 9 bases in between. Regarding this clone: Its antigen remains unknown.

Profiled with immunoSEQ multiplex PCR; TCRdb holds only in-frame clones, not every one. The sample includes about 240,000 clones, 70% to 90% of them seen just once. The J gene is TRBJ2-7, the V gene TRBV13, with D hard to call. Sequenced material: PBMCs. The sequence was obtained from a woman aged 25 to 39 in good health and CMV-seropositive. CDR3 nucleotides: TGTGCCAGCAGCTTCCTGGGCAACTACGAGCAGTACTTC. This encodes CASSFLGNYEQYF.